The rows below give T cell receptor beta chains drawn from one sample of a study of early T cells in non-severe SARS-CoV-2 infection. One entry per CDR3 protein results from TCRdb running MiXCR on the 5' RACE reads. The sample includes 100,000 to 150,000 distinct CDR3 sequences, 14% to 15% seen only once; the top ten take 20% to 25%. Sequencing was done on a sample of whole blood. These receptor sequences come from an adult who was a healthcare worker with PCR-confirmed SARS-CoV-2 infection or an uninfected control (not recorded which). Both conserved end residues are part of each CDR3. The order of the fields is D gene, J gene, V gene, CDR3 length, CDR3 protein. A D gene is named only where the DNA matches it firmly.

NA	TRBJ1-3	TRBV15	17	CATSRDVVGGSGNTIYF
NA	TRBJ2-2	TRBV29-1	14	CSTPGTSTTGELFF
NA	TRBJ1-5	TRBV12-3/TRBV12-4	15	CASSLKGVGNQPQHF
NA	TRBJ1-1	TRBV12-3/TRBV12-4	15	CASSPGSPMNTEAFF
TRBD1	TRBJ2-2	TRBV7-6	13	CASSPTGAGELFF
TRBD2	TRBJ2-2	TRBV10-3	16	CAISEPVATLAGELFF
NA	TRBJ2-3	TRBV10-1	11	CASSDLDTQYF
TRBD2	TRBJ2-7	TRBV5-4	15	CASSSSGGLEYEQYF
NA	TRBJ2-3	TRBV29-1	16	CSVEGMKGQTTDTQYF
NA	TRBJ1-3	TRBV7-6	13	CASSLIGGRTIYF
NA	TRBJ2-7	TRBV27	21	CASSPDPGLLEKRIRRNEQYF
NA	TRBJ2-2	TRBV10-3	14	CAISNGQSTGELFF
NA	TRBJ2-5	TRBV20-1	16	CSALRWGGGVQETQYF
TRBD2	TRBJ2-1	TRBV6-5	15	CASRLPSGGYNEQFF
NA	TRBJ2-1	TRBV20-1	16	CSARDRRVLSYNEQFF
TRBD2	TRBJ2-1	TRBV29-1	14	CSFRSGESYNEQFF
TRBD1	TRBJ2-2	TRBV11-2	15	CASSWTGVHTGELFF
NA	TRBJ1-5	TRBV20-1	14	CSARDPEYNQPQHF
NA	TRBJ1-5	TRBV12-3/TRBV12-4	15	CASSPSGESNQPQHF
TRBD1	TRBJ1-2	TRBV20-1	12	CSAPTGGKGYTF
TRBD1	TRBJ2-7	TRBV20-1	14	CSASTGQGSYEQYF
NA	TRBJ2-5	TRBV7-9	12	CASSLVQETQYF
TRBD1	TRBJ2-7	TRBV5-1	15	CASSSNPGQGGEQYF
NA	TRBJ2-5	TRBV3-1	14	CASSQVTLQETQYF
NA	TRBJ1-1	TRBV27	13	CASSPGVYTEAFF
NA	TRBJ1-4	TRBV7-2	12	CASSPRGEKLFF
NA	TRBJ1-5	TRBV12-3/TRBV12-4	15	CASSPTGHSNQPQHF
TRBD1	TRBJ1-4	TRBV20-1	13	CSASRGPGEKLFF
NA	TRBJ1-5	TRBV10-1	19	CASNDLPRGRPDSNQPQHF
TRBD1	TRBJ2-5	TRBV10-3	14	CAISVQGAEETQYF
TRBD2	TRBJ2-3	TRBV9	16	CASSTRGVAGTDTQYF
TRBD2	TRBJ2-7	TRBV20-1	13	CSASSGGTYEQYF
NA	TRBJ1-1	TRBV4-1	15	CASSQAGVGMTEAFF
TRBD1	TRBJ2-1	TRBV7-9	14	CASSLGTGDNEQFF